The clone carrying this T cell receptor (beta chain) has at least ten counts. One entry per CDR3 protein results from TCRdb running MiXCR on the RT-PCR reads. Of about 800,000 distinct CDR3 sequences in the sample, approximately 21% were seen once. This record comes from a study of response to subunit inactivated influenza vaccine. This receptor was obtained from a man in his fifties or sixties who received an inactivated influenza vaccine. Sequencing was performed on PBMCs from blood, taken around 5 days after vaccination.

The CDR3 sequence: CASSLDRGLETQYF. The CDR3 DNA follows: TGTGCCAGCAGCTTAGACAGGGGGCTAGAGACCCAGTACTTC. V and J are TRBV13 and TRBJ2-5, with TRBD1 matching over 9 bases. The trim removed 1 base at V and 4 bases at J, leaving 1 base unmatched. The CDR3 loop spans 14 amino acids. From germline, CDR1 is PRHDT and CDR2 FYEKMQ (reference sequence).